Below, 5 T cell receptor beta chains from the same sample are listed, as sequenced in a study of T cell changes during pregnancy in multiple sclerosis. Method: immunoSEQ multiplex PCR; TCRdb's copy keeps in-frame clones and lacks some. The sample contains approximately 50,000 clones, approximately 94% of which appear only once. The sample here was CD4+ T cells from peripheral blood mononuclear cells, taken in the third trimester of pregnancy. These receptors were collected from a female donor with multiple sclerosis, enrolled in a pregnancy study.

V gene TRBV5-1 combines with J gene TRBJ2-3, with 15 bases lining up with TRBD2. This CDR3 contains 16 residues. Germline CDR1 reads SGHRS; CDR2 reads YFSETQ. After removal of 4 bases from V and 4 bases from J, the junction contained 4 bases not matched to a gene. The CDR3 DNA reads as TGCGCCAGCAGCACGGGACTAGCGGGGGGTTCAGATACGCAGTATTTT. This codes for CASSTGLAGGSDTQYF.

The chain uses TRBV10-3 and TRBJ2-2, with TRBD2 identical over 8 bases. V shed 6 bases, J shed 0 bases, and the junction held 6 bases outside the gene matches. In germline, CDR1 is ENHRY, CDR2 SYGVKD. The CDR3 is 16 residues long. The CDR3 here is CAIRIRREANTGELFF. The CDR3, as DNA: TGTGCCATCAGGATAAGGCGGGAGGCGAACACCGGGGAGCTGTTTTTT.

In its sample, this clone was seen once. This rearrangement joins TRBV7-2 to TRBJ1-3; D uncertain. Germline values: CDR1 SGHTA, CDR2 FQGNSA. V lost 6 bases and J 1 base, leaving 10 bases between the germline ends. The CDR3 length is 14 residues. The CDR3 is CASSPRMSGNTIYF. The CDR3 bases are TGTGCCAGCAGTCCCAGAATGTCTGGAAACACCATATATTTT.

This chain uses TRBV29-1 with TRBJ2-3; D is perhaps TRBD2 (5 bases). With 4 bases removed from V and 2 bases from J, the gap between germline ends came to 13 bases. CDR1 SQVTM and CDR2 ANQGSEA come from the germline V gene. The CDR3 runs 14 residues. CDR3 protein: CSVGRGGVTDTQYF. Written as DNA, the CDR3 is TGCAGCGTTGGTCGAGGAGGAGTCACAGATACGCAGTATTTT.

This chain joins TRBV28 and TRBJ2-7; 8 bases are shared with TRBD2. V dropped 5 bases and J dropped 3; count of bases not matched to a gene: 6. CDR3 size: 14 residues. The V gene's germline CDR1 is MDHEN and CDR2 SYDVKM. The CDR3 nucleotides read TGTGCCAGCAGTCCAGCGGGAGTTCGCTACGAGCAGTACTTC. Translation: CASSPAGVRYEQYF.